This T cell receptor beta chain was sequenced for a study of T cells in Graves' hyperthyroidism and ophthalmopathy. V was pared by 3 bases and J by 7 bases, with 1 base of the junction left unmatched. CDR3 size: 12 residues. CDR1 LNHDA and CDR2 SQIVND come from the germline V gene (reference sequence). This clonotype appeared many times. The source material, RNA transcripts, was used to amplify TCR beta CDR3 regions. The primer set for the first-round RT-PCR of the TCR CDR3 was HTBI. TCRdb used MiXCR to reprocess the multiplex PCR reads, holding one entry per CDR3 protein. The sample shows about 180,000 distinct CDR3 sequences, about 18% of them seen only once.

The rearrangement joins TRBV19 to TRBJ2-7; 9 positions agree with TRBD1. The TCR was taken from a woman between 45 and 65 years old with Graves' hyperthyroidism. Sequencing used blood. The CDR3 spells CASSIGQGEQYF. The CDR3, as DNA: TGTGCCAGTAGTATTGGACAGGGGGAGCAGTACTTC.